This record concerns one T cell receptor beta chain sequence. The table came from immunoSEQ multiplex PCR; TCRdb's copy has only in-frame clones and leaves some out. The repertoire holds around 99,000 clones, roughly 75% seen once, with almost 4.5% in the top ten. This record belongs to a study of blood T cell repertoires in COVID-19. The receptor comes from a human donor in a cohort sampled during active or convalescent COVID-19. Sequencing was carried out using peripheral blood.

The CDR3 loop reads CASSLGGQGIGTDTQYF. CDR3 in DNA: TGTGCCAGCAGCTTAGGGGGACAGGGGATCGGCACAGATACGCAGTATTTT. V is TRBV11-3 and J is TRBJ2-3; 10 bases align to TRBD1. There are 17 residues in the CDR3. CDR1 is SGHNT and CDR2 is YENEEA in the germline V gene. The V gene end was trimmed by 1 base and the J gene end by 1 base; junction bases not matched to a gene: 5.